This TCR beta chain was identified in a study of shared clonotypes between healthy human individuals. For the study at large: Each donor contributed plates that comprised three CD4 naive, three CD4 memory, two CD8 naive and one CD8 memory. Points from the study as a whole: Clonotype sharing levels among donors were expected to vary with sequencing depth. The rarefaction results pointed to incomplete sorted-subset sequencing despite large depth.

Regarding this clone: Its matching antigen is unknown.

Memory CD4+ cells were the fraction left after CD45RA+ naive selection. Here immunoSEQ multiplex PCR was the method, and the copy in TCRdb shows in-frame clones only, minus some. The table records 1,400,000 or so clones, less than 99% of them present only once. This CDR3 region has 16 residues. The V end was cut by 1 base, the J end by 4 bases, with 14 bases between. Germline V gives CDR1 SGHAT, CDR2 FQNNGV. The clonotype was recovered from a man between 25 and 39 years old in good health. The chain combines TRBV11-2 with TRBJ1-3; D is possibly TRBD1 (5 bases). The sequenced sample was naive CD4+ T cells sorted from blood. Stated subset: CD45RA+ positively selected. In nucleotides, the CDR3 is TGTGCCAGCAGCTTAGTCGGGGCAGAGGCCGGAAACACCATATATTTT. Its translation: CASSLVGAEAGNTIYF.